This T cell receptor beta chain emerged from a study of shared clonotypes between healthy human individuals. General study results and limits: Clonotype sharing among donors was thought likely to change with sequencing depth. Sampling was confined to blood; repertoires within tissues likely differ.

This CDR3 comprises 14 residues. Germline-derived CDR1 and CDR2 are LNHNV and YYDKDF (reference sequence). The J segment lost 1 base and the V segment lost 6 bases, leaving 5 bases of the junction unmatched. The unsorted samples had around 100 million PBMCs used for genomic DNA. On this clone itself: The antigen is not known.

The assay was run at deep level. The table came from immunoSEQ multiplex PCR; TCRdb's copy has only in-frame clones and leaves some out. The table has some 450,000 clones, 60% to 80% seen once. Sequencing was performed on PBMCs. The chain has TRBV15 and TRBJ2-5; TRBD1 matches at 7 bases. The source of this sequence is a woman in her forties in good health. Some clones in this sample may be carry-over from other donors' samples. The CDR3: CATRLDRAQETQYF. The CDR3 bases are TGTGCCACCAGACTCGACAGGGCCCAAGAGACCCAGTACTTC. Drawing the rest from reference TRBV15 and TRBJ2-5, the complete variable domain is DAMVIQNPRYQVTQFGKPVTLSCSQTLNHNVMYWYQQKSSQAPKLLFHYYDKDFNNEADTPDNFQSRRPNTSFCFLDIRSPGLGDTAMYLCATRLDRAQETQYFGPGTRLLVL.